Shown below are 7 T cell receptor beta chains from a single sample sequenced in a study of blood T cell repertoires in COVID-19. TCRdb's copy holds only in-frame clones and misses some; the assay was immunoSEQ multiplex PCR. The sample includes 350,000 to 450,000 clones, approximately 91% seen only once; the top ten take about 1.4%. The source material was peripheral blood. These receptors were obtained from a woman between 35 and 50 years old with COVID-19, enrolled during active disease.

This CDR3 reads CASSQLLAGAGEQFF. The CDR3 DNA reads TGTGCCAGCAGCCAACTACTAGCGGGAGCGGGGGAGCAGTTCTTC. The genes are TRBV3-1 (or the pseudogene TRBV3-2) and TRBJ2-1; 11 positions agree with TRBD2. V shed 2 bases and J 10 bases; nucleotides not matched to a gene: 7. This CDR3 is 15 amino acids long. Per the germline V gene, CDR1 is LGHDT and CDR2 is YNNKEL (reference sequence).

The table lists this clone with a few counts. The chain couples TRBV27 to TRBJ2-2; the match to TRBD2 covers 12 bases. With 6 bases clipped from V and 0 bases from J, the junction kept 14 bases outside the gene matches. The germline CDR1 and CDR2 sequences are MNHEY and SMNVEV (reference sequence). This CDR3 is 20 amino acids long. CDR3 sequence reads: CASSSLIGTSGLTNTGELFF. The CDR3 bases are TGTGCCAGCAGCTCTTTAATCGGGACTAGCGGGTTAACGAACACCGGGGAGCTGTTTTTT.

This clone was seen once. This chain uses TRBV27 with TRBJ1-6, with D possibly TRBD1 on 5 matching bases. Looked up from germline, CDR1 is MNHEY and CDR2 is SMNVEV (reference sequence). The CDR3 consists of 13 residues. Deletions cut 6 bases from V and 9 bases from J, with 12 bases between. The CDR3 loop reads CASSGQGSSPLHF. CDR3 nucleotides: TGTGCCAGCAGCGGCCAGGGCTCTTCACCCCTCCACTTT.

V gene TRBV6-2 or TRBV6-3 combines with J gene TRBJ1-5; D might be TRBD1 (5 bases). V was cut by 2 bases and J by 1 base, with 9 bases left in between. Germline V gene sequence: CDR1 MNHEY, CDR2 SVGEGT. CDR3 length equals 15 residues. The CDR3 DNA reads as TGTGCCAGCAGTTACGGGGGAGGGAGCAATCAGCCCCAGCATTTT. It encodes CASSYGGGSNQPQHF.

This clone was detected only once. The chain recombines TRBV6-2 or TRBV6-3 with TRBJ1-2; perhaps TRBD1 as D (6 bases). The V end was cut by 5 bases, the J end by 4 bases, with 11 bases between. The CDR3 is made up of 13 amino acids. In germline, CDR1 is MNHEY, CDR2 SVGEGT. The DNA for the CDR3 is TGTGCCAGCAGTGCGGGGGGCGGCTATGGCTACACCTTC. Its protein is CASSAGGGYGYTF.

This chain connects TRBV27 to TRBJ1-2, with a possible D match to TRBD1 (5 bases). This CDR3 spans 15 amino acids. The V end lost 0 bases, the J end lost 6 bases, and 14 bases lay between the germline ends. Germline V gives CDR1 MNHEY, CDR2 SMNVEV (reference sequence). CDR3 amino acids: CASSLSGPWTDGYTF. The CDR3 coding sequence is TGTGCCAGCAGTTTATCGGGGCCCTGGACGGATGGCTACACCTTC.

The genes are TRBV19 and TRBJ1-3; 7 positions match TRBD1. Germline V gives CDR1 LNHDA, CDR2 SQIVND (reference sequence). The CDR3 is made up of 15 amino acids. Trimming cost V 5 bases and J 0 bases; bases outside gene matches: 4. The CDR3 bases are TGTGCCAGTAGTCGACAGGGCCACTCTGGAAACACCATATATTTT. It encodes CASSRQGHSGNTIYF.